Listed below are T cell receptor beta chains from one sample, sequenced in a study of radiotherapy plus CTLA-4 blockade in lung cancer. Repertoires were generated with immunoSEQ multiplex PCR, while TCRdb's copy carries only in-frame clones and drops some. The data contain about 76,000 clones, less than 85% of them singletons. The sequences come from peripheral blood, collected from a patient treated with radiotherapy plus ipilimumab. The receptor source for this set is a human donor with non-small cell lung cancer who had stable disease on radiotherapy plus ipilimumab. CDR3s include the opening cysteine and the closing phenylalanine or tryptophan. The D gene is left open where the match is weak. Only some rows state a clone size, as once, few, many or a class for expanded clones.

>TRBJ2-1|.|TRBD2|TRBV14
TGTGCCAGCAGTACAAGACTAGCGGGGTGGGGGATAGCTTACAATGAGCAGTTCTTC
CASSTRLAGWGIAYNEQFF
>TRBJ1-2|.|.|TRBV4-1
TGCGCCAGCAGCCAAGGAGACAGGCTTTTCTATGGCTACACCTTC
CASSQGDRLFYGYTF
>TRBJ2-1|.|TRBD1|TRBV11-1
TGTGCCAGCAGCTTAAGACAGGGGACATACAATGAGCAGTTCTTC
CASSLRQGTYNEQFF
>TRBJ2-1|.|.|TRBV7-9
TGTGCCAGCAGCTTAGCGGGCGTGATTATTGAGCAGTTCTTC
CASSLAGVIIEQFF
>TRBJ2-5|.|.|TRBV5-4
TGTGCCAGCAGCCTGGTTCCGGGACAACCTACAGAGACCCAGTACTTC
CASSLVPGQPTETQYF
>TRBJ2-2|.|.|TRBV19
TGTGCCAGTCGGGGCTCGGACACCGGGGAGCTGTTTTTT
CASRGSDTGELFF
>TRBJ2-4|few|.|TRBV10-3
TGTGCCATCAGCCCCAGGGGTACTGAGCCGTTGGACATTCAGTACTTC
CAISPRGTEPLDIQYF
>TRBJ1-1|.|.|TRBV10-1
TGCGCCAGCCGCGTCACACGAGCGATGAACACTGAAGCTTTCTTT
CASRVTRAMNTEAFF
>TRBJ1-4|once|TRBD1|TRBV6-4
TGTGCCAGCAGTTTAGAAGGGGGCGCGACAGGAAAACTGTTTTTT
CASSLEGGATGKLFF
>TRBJ1-3|once|TRBD1|TRBV25-1
TGTGCCAGCAGTGGGACAGGGGGAGGAAACACCATATATTTT
CASSGTGGGNTIYF
>TRBJ1-5|.|.|TRBV27
TGTGCCAGCAGTCTCTTCAGCAATCAGCCCCAGCATTTT
CASSLFSNQPQHF
>TRBJ1-2|.|TRBD1|TRBV5-5
TGTGCCAGCAGCCAAGGGACAGGGGGTGACGGAGGCTACACCTTC
CASSQGTGGDGGYTF
>TRBJ2-7|.|TRBD1|TRBV5-1
TGCGCCAGCCGAACAGGGGCGGCGAGGTACGAGCAGTACTTC
CASRTGAARYEQYF
>TRBJ2-1|.|TRBD2|TRBV9
TGTGCCAGCAGCGCTACCGGGACTAGCGGATACAATGAGCAGTTCTTC
CASSATGTSGYNEQFF
>TRBJ2-7|.|.|TRBV6-5
TGTGCCAGCAGTTACTCGAGACTAGTCGGACCCTACGAGCAGTACTTC
CASSYSRLVGPYEQYF
>TRBJ2-5|.|.|TRBV5-4
TGTGCCAGCAGCGGTAAGGGGTCCTCCGAGACCCAGTACTTC
CASSGKGSSETQYF
>TRBJ2-7|once|TRBD1|TRBV28
TGTGCCAGCAGCCTTACGGGACAGGGGAGATACGAGCAGTACTTC
CASSLTGQGRYEQYF
>TRBJ1-3|few|.|TRBV7-6
TGTGCCAGCAGCCCGACAGACCAAGGAAACACCATATATTTT
CASSPTDQGNTIYF
>TRBJ1-1|.|.|TRBV11-2
TGTGCCAGCAGCTCCTTTCAGAACACTGAAGCTTTCTTT
CASSSFQNTEAFF
>TRBJ2-2|.|TRBD1|TRBV7-3
TGTGCCAGCAGCTTAATCGGACAGGGGGCGACCGGGGAGCTGTTTTTT
CASSLIGQGATGELFF
>TRBJ2-1|.|.|TRBV11-1
TGTGCCAGCAGACCCCGGGGGTCCTCCTACAATGAGCAGTTCTTC
CASRPRGSSYNEQFF
>TRBJ2-3|.|.|TRBV27
TGTGCCAGCAGTCTCACAGATACGCAGTATTTT
CASSLTDTQYF
>TRBJ2-5|few|.|TRBV2
TGTGCCAGCAGTGACCAGGGTTTAGTGGGGGAGACCCAGTACTTC
CASSDQGLVGETQYF
>TRBJ1-3|.|.|TRBV30
TGTGCCTGGAGTGGCAGTATTTCCCGCTCTGGAAACACCATATATTTT
CAWSGSISRSGNTIYF
>TRBJ2-5|.|TRBD2|TRBV9
TGTGCCAGCAGCGTAGCTACTAGCGGACAAGAGACCCAGTACTTC
CASSVATSGQETQYF
>TRBJ2-7|.|TRBD1|TRBV6-1
TGTGCCAGCAGTGATTTCGGGACAGCAAACTCCTACGAGCAGTACTTC
CASSDFGTANSYEQYF
>TRBJ2-7|.|TRBD2|TRBV28
TGTGCCAGCAGTCCCTGGGTAGCGGGAGAGGGCGAGCAGTACTTC
CASSPWVAGEGEQYF
>TRBJ2-7|.|.|TRBV9
TGTGCCAGCAGCGTGGAGGGAAAGGCCTACGAGCAGTACTTC
CASSVEGKAYEQYF
>TRBJ2-7|.|TRBD2|TRBV5-4
TGTGCCAGCAGCTTGGAACTAGCGGGAGACGAGCAGTACTTC
CASSLELAGDEQYF
>TRBJ1-3|.|.|TRBV29-1
TGCAGCGTTGTGGGGCCTGGAAACACCATATATTTT
CSVVGPGNTIYF
>TRBJ2-7|.|TRBD2|TRBV19
TGTGCCAGTAGTAGCGCCCTAGCGGGGGGCCTGGGCGAGCAGTACTTC
CASSSALAGGLGEQYF
>TRBJ2-1|.|TRBD2|TRBV29-1
TGCAGCGGCACCGGGGCGGGGGGGACCTACAATGAGCAGTTCTTC
CSGTGAGGTYNEQFF
>TRBJ2-1|.|TRBD1|TRBV15
TGTGCCACCGCCGCTTTTGGACAGGAGGATGAGCAGTTCTTC
CATAAFGQEDEQFF
>TRBJ1-1|.|.|TRBV11-2
TGTGCCAGCAGCTTAATGGGGGCCTGGGGTGAAGCTTTCTTT
CASSLMGAWGEAFF
>TRBJ2-1|few|TRBD2|TRBV9
TGTGCCAGCAGCGTAGGCCCTAGCGGGATTTCCTACAATGAGCAGTTCTTC
CASSVGPSGISYNEQFF
>TRBJ2-5|.|TRBD2|TRBV7-2
TGTGCCAGCATGCTGACTAGCGGGAGCCCATTGGAGACCCAGTACTTC
CASMLTSGSPLETQYF
>TRBJ2-1|.|.|TRBV7-8
TGTGCCAGCAGCCACCGGGATGAAAACAATGAGCAGTTCTTC
CASSHRDENNEQFF
>TRBJ1-5|.|TRBD1|TRBV5-1
TGCGCCAGCAATCTTAAGGTATCAGTAGGACAGGGGGCTGGTGAGAGCAATCAGCCCCAGCATTTT
CASNLKVSVGQGAGESNQPQHF
>TRBJ1-5|.|.|TRBV6-1
TGTGCCAGCAGGCCCATTACAGCCCAGCCCCAGCATTTT
CASRPITAQPQHF
>TRBJ1-3|.|.|TRBV30
TGTGCCTGGAGCGCACGGGGACAAATCTCTGGAAACACCATATATTTT
CAWSARGQISGNTIYF
>TRBJ2-2|once|TRBD1|TRBV28
TGTGCCAGCGGGACAGGGGGGAACACCGGGGAGCTGTTTTTT
CASGTGGNTGELFF
>TRBJ2-2|.|TRBD1|TRBV11-2
TGTGCCAGCAGCAATCCGGGACAGGGGGTAACCGGGGAGCTGTTTTTT
CASSNPGQGVTGELFF